This entry lists 10 T cell receptor beta chains sequenced from one sample in a study of cytomegalovirus exposure and HLA in healthy donors. Primers: 60 Vbeta forward and 13 Jbeta reverse. Generated by immunoSEQ multiplex PCR, the TCRdb table keeps only in-frame clones and is missing some. The sample lists more than 95,000 clones, around 80% seen once, with around 3.6% in the top ten. The specimen was PBMCs. These receptors came from a man younger than 45 in good health and CMV-seronegative.

V gene TRBV6-4 combines with J gene TRBJ2-2; D might be TRBD1 (5 bases). CDR3 size: 14 residues. Trimming cost V 5 bases and J 4 bases, with 11 bases left between them. CDR1 and CDR2 (germline): MRHNA, SNTAGT. DNA for the CDR3: TGTGCCAGCAGTAAGGACACGTCCACCGGGGAGCTGTTTTTT. It translates to CASSKDTSTGELFF.

In its sample, this clone was seen once. V is TRBV10-1 and J is TRBJ2-3, with D perhaps TRBD2 (6 bases). The germline CDR1 and CDR2 sequences are WNHNN and SYGVQD (reference sequence). V was trimmed by 3 bases and J by 8 bases, leaving 18 bases between them. CDR3 size: 15 residues. For the CDR3, the DNA is TGCGCCAGCAGTGATAGTCGGGCCCTTAGCGGTACGCAGTATTTT. Its translation: CASSDSRALSGTQYF.

This clone has a single count. The CDR3 reads CASSQSDREAGAFF. The CDR3 DNA follows: TGCGCCAGCAGCCAATCGGACAGGGAGGCTGGAGCTTTCTTT. The chain links TRBV4-1 to TRBJ1-1; TRBD1 matches 8 bases. The germline V gene encodes CDR1 MGHRA and CDR2 YSYEKL. CDR3 length: 14 residues. With V trimmed by 2 bases and J by 10 bases, 9 bases remained unmatched.

This clone was seen a handful of times. The chain combines TRBV19 with TRBJ1-1; tentatively, D is TRBD1 (5 bases). Trimming removed 6 bases at V and 4 bases at J, with 9 bases between. This CDR3 contains 12 residues. Germline CDR1 LNHDA, CDR2 SQIVND (reference sequence). The chain's CDR3 is CASSPQGTEAFF. Written as DNA, the CDR3 is TGTGCCAGTAGCCCTCAGGGCACTGAAGCTTTCTTT.

The chain employs TRBV5-1 and TRBJ2-1; possibly TRBD2 for D (6 bases). Trimming pared 2 bases from V and 8 bases from J, leaving 14 bases between. This CDR3 contains 14 residues. Per the germline V gene, CDR1 is SGHRS and CDR2 is YFSETQ. This CDR3 reads CASSFSLAFHEQFF. CDR3 sequence (DNA): TGCGCCAGCAGCTTTTCACTAGCTTTCCATGAGCAGTTCTTC.

The J gene is TRBJ2-1, the V gene TRBV5-1; D not resolved. CDR3 length: 14 amino acids. With 0 bases removed from V and 4 bases from J, the gap between germline ends came to 8 bases. CDR1 and CDR2 from the germline V gene are SGHRS and YFSETQ. CDR3 sequence reads: CASSLEQIYNEQFF. CDR3 DNA sequence: TGCGCCAGCAGCTTGGAGCAAATATACAATGAGCAGTTCTTC.

V usage is TRBV15 and J usage is TRBJ2-7, with D maybe TRBD2 (5 bases). Looked up from germline, CDR1 is LNHNV and CDR2 is YYDKDF (reference sequence). The germline V and J ends were trimmed by 0 bases and 4 bases, with 10 bases remaining between them. CDR3 size: 14 residues. DNA for the CDR3: TGTGCCACCAGCAGAGACACTAGAGGTTACGAGCAGTACTTC. Its translation: CATSRDTRGYEQYF.

The J gene is TRBJ2-3, the V gene TRBV15; the D gene is possibly TRBD2 (5 bases). Trimming took 7 bases from V and 4 from J, leaving 15 bases between them. Germline lookup yields CDR1 LNHNV and CDR2 YYDKDF (reference sequence). The CDR3 runs 14 residues. CDR3 DNA sequence: TGTGCCACCATTGGAGAGGGTAGTTCAGATACGCAGTATTTT. The encoded protein is CATIGEGSSDTQYF. The full variable domain, its missing parts supplied by reference TRBV15 and TRBJ2-3, is DAMVIQNPRYQVTQFGKPVTLSCSQTLNHNVMYWYQQKSSQAPKLLFHYYDKDFNNEADTPDNFQSRRPNTSFCFLDIRSPGLGDTAMYLCATIGEGSSDTQYFGPGTRLTVL.

CDR3 sequence: CASSTGGRGNEQFF. The DNA for the CDR3 is TGCGCCAGCAGCACAGGGGGTAGGGGCAATGAGCAGTTCTTC. J is TRBJ2-1 and V is TRBV5-1; 8 nucleotides match TRBD1. Germline V gene sequence: CDR1 SGHRS, CDR2 YFSETQ. The CDR3 spans 14 residues. With 4 bases clipped from V and 6 bases from J, the junction kept 6 bases outside the gene matches.

The rearrangement joins TRBV5-1 to TRBJ2-1; weak D call: TRBD2 (6 bases). CDR1 and CDR2 from the germline V gene are SGHRS and YFSETQ. The V and J ends lost 2 bases and 8 bases respectively, with 11 bases between them. This CDR3 has 13 amino acids. Written as DNA, the CDR3 is TGCGCCAGCAGCTTTCCGGGGGTCGATGAGCAGTTCTTC. This codes for CASSFPGVDEQFF.